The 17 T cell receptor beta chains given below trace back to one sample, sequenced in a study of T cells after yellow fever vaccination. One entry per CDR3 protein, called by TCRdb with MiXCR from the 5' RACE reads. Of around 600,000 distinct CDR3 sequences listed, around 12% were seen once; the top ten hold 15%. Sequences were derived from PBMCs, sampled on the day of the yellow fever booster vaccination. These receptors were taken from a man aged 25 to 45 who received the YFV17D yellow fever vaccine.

As DNA, the CDR3 is TGTGCCAGTACCCCCGACTTTTACACCGGGGAGCTGTTTTTT. It codes for CASTPDFYTGELFF. This rearrangement joins TRBV19 to TRBJ2-2; D remains ambiguous. Germline CDR1 and CDR2: LNHDA and SQIVND (reference sequence). CDR3 length equals 14 residues. V was trimmed by 7 bases and J by 3 bases, leaving 12 bases between them.

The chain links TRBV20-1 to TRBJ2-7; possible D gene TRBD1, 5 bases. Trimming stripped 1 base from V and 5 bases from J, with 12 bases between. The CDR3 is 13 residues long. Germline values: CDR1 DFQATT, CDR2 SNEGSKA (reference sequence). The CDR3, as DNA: TGCAGTGCTAGAGCAGAGACAGTCAACGAGCAGTACTTC. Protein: CSARAETVNEQYF.

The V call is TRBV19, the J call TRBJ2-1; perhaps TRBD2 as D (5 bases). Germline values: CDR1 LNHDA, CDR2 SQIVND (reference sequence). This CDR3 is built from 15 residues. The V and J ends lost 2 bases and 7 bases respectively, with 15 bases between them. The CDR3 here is CASSISPTEVNEQFF. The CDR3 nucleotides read TGTGCCAGTAGTATATCCCCAACGGAGGTAAATGAGCAGTTCTTC.

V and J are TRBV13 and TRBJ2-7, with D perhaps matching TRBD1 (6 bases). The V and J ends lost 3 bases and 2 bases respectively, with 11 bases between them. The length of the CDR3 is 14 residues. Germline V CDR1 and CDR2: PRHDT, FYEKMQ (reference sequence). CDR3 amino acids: CASSLDRDAYEQYF. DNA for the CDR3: TGTGCCAGCAGCTTGGACAGAGACGCCTACGAGCAGTACTTC.

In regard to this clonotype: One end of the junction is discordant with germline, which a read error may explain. DNA of the CDR3: TGTGCCAGCAGTCGGGACAGACCCCCAGATCCGCAGTATTTT. Amino acid sequence: CASSRDRPPDPQYF. The chain employs TRBV12-3 or TRBV12-4 and TRBJ2-3, with TRBD1 matching over 7 bases. The CDR3 is made up of 14 amino acids.

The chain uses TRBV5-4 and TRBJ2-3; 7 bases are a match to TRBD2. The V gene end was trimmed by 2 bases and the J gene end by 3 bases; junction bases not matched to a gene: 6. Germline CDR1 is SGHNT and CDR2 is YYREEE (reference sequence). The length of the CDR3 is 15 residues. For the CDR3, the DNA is TGTGCCAGCAGCTTAGAGGGAGGGCGGACAGATACGCAGTATTTT. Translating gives CASSLEGGRTDTQYF.

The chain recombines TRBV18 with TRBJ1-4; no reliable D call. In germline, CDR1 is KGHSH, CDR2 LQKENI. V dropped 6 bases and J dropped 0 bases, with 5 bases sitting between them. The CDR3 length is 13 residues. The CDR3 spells CASSATTNEKLFF. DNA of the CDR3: TGTGCCAGCTCGGCAACAACTAATGAAAAACTGTTTTTT.

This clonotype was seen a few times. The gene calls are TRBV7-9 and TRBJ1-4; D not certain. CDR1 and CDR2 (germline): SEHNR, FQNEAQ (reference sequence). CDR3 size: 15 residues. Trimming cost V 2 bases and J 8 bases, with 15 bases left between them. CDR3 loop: CASSLWASLGEKLFF. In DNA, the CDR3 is TGTGCCAGCAGCTTATGGGCCAGTCTGGGAGAAAAACTGTTTTTT.

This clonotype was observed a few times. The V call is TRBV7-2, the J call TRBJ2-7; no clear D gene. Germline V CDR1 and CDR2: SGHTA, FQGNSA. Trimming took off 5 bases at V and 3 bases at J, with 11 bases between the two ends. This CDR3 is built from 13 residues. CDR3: CASSVTGNYEQYF. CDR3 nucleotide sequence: TGTGCCAGCAGCGTAACTGGAAACTACGAGCAGTACTTC.

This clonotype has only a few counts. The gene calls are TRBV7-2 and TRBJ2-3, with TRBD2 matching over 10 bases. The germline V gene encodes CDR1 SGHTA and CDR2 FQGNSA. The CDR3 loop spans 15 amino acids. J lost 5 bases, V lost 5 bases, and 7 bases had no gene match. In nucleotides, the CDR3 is TGTGCCAGCAGCCCGCGGAGACTAGCGGGAGATACGCAGTATTTT. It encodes CASSPRRLAGDTQYF.

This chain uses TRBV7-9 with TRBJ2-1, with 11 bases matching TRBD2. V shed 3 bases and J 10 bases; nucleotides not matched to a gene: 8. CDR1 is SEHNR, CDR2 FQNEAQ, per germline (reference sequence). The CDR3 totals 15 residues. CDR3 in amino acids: CASSFSLAGDYEQFF. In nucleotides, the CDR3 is TGTGCCAGCAGCTTTTCACTAGCGGGAGATTACGAGCAGTTCTTC.

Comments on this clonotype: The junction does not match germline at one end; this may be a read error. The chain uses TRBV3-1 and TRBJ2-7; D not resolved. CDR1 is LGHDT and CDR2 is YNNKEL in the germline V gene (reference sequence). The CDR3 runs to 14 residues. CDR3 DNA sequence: TGTGCCAGCAGCCAAGTGATAGGTGCGCAAGAGCGGTACTTC. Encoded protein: CASSQVIGAQERYF.

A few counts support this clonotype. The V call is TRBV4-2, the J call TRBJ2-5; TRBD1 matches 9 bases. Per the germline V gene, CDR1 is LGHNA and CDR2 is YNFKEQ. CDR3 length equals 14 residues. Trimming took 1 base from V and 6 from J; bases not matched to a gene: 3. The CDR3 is CASSQGTGEKTQYF. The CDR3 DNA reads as TGTGCCAGCAGCCAAGGGACAGGGGAGAAGACCCAGTACTTC.

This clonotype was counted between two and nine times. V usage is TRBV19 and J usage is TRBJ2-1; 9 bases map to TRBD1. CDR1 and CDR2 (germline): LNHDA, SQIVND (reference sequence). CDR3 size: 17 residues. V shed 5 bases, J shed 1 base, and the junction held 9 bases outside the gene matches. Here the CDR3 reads CASSARGQGQSYNEQFF. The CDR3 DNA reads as TGTGCCAGTAGTGCTAGGGGACAGGGACAATCCTACAATGAGCAGTTCTTC.

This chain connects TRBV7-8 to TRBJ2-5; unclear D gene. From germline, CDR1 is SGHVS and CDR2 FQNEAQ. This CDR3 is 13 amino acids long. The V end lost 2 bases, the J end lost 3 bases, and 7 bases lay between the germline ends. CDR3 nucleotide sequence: TGTGCCAGCAGCTTAAGAATGAAAGAGACCCAGTACTTC. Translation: CASSLRMKETQYF.

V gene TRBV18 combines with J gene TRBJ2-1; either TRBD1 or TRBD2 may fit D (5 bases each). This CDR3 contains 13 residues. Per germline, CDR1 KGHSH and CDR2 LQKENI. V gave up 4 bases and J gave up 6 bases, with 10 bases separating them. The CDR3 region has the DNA TGTGCCAGCTCACAAGGGACCTTCAATGAGCAGTTCTTC. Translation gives CASSQGTFNEQFF. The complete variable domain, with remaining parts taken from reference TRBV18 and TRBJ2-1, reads NAGVMQNPRHLVRRRGQEARLRCSPMKGHSHVYWYRQLPEEGLKFMVYLQKENIIDESGMPKERFSAEFPKEGPSILRIQQVVRGDSAAYFCASSQGTFNEQFFGPGTRLTVL.

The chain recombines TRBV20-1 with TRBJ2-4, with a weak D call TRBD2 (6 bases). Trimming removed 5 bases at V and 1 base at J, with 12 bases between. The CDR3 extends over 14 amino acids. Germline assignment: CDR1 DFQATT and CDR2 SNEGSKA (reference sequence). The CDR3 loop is CSAGPGAAKNIQYF. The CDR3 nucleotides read TGCAGTGCTGGCCCGGGAGCGGCCAAAAACATTCAGTACTTC.